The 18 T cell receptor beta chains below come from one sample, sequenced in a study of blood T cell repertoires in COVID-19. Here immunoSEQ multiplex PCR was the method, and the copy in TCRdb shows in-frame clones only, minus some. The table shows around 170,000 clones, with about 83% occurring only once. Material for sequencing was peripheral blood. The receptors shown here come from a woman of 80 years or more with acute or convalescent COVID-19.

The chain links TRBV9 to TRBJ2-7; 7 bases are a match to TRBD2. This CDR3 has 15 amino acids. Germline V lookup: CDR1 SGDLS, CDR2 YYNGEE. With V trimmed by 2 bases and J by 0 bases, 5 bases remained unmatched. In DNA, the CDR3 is TGTGCCAGCAGCGTTAGGGAGGGTAGCTCCTACGAGCAGTACTTC. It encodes CASSVREGSSYEQYF.

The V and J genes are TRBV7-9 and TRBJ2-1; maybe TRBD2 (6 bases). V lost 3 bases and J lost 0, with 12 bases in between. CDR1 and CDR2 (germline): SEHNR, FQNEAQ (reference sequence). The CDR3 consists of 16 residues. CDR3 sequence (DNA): TGTGCCAGCAGCTTTACCGGGACTCTCTCCTACAATGAGCAGTTCTTC. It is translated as CASSFTGTLSYNEQFF.

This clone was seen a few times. CDR3 sequence: CASSRGLDTQYF. The CDR3 nucleotides are TGTGCCAGCAGCCGCGGGCTAGATACGCAGTATTTT. The chain combines TRBV12-3 or TRBV12-4 with TRBJ2-3; D is possibly TRBD2 (5 bases). V lost 6 bases, J lost 5 bases, and 9 bases lay in between. The CDR3 spans 12 residues.

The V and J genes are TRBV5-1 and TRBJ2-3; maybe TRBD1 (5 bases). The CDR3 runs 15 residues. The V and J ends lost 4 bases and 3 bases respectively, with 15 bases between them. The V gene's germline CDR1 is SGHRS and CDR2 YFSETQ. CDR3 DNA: TGCGCCAGCAGCCTGTGGAGTCAGGGTACAGATACGCAGTATTTT. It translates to CASSLWSQGTDTQYF. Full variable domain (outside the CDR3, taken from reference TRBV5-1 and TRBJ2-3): KAGVTQTPRYLIKTRGQQVTLSCSPISGHRSVSWYQQTPGQGLQFLFEYFSETQRNKGNFPGRFSGRQFSNSRSEMNVSTLELGDSALYLCASSLWSQGTDTQYFGPGTRLTVL.

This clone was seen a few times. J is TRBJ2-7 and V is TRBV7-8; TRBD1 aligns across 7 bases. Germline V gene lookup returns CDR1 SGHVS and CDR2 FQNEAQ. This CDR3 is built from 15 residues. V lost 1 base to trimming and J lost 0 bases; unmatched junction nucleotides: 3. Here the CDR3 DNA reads TGTGCCAGCAGCTTAGAGACAGGGTCCTCCTACGAGCAGTACTTC. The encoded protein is CASSLETGSSYEQYF.

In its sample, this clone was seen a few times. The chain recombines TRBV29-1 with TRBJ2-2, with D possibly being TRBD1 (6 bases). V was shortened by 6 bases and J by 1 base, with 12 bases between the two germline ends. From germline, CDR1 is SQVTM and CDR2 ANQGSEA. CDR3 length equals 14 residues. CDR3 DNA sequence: TGCAGCGTCGGGTCGGGACAGAACACCGGGGAGCTGTTTTTT. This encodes CSVGSGQNTGELFF.

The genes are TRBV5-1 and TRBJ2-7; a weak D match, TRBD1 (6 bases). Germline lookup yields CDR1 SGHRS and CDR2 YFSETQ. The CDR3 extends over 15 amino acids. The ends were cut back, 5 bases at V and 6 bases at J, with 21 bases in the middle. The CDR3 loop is CASRAARGLSGEQYF. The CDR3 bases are TGCGCCAGCAGGGCCGCCAGGGGCCTCTCTGGCGAGCAGTACTTC.

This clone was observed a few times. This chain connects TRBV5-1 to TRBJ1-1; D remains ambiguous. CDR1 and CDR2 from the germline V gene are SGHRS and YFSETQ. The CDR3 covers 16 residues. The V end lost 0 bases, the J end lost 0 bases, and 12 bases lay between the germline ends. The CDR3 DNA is TGCGCCAGCAGCTTGGGGTCAGGATTTATGAACACTGAAGCTTTCTTT. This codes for CASSLGSGFMNTEAFF.

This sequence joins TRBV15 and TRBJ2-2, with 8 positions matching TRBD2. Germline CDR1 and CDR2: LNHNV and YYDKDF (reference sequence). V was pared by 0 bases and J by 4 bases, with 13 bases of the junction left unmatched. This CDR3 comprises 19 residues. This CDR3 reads CATSRDPAVAGGFTGELFF. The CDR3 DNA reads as TGTGCCACCAGCAGAGATCCGGCCGTGGCGGGGGGTTTCACCGGGGAGCTGTTTTTT.

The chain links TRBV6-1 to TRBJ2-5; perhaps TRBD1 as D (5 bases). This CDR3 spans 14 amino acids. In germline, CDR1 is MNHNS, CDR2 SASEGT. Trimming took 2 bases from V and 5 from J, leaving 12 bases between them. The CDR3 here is CASSEQGTRETQYF. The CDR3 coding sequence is TGTGCCAGCAGTGAACAGGGTACCCGCGAGACCCAGTACTTC.

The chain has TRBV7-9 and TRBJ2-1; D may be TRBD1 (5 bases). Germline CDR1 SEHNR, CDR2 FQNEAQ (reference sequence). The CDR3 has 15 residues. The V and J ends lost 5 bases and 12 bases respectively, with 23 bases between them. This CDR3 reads CASSQRQYNHNPQFF. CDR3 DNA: TGTGCCAGCAGCCAAAGACAGTATAACCACAATCCGCAGTTCTTC.

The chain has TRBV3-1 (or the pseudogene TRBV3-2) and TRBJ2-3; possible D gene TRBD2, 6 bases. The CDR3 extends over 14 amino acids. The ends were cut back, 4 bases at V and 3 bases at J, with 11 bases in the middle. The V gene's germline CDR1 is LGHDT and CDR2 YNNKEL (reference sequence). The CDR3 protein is CASSLGTLTDTQYF. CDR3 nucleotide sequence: TGTGCCAGCAGCCTCGGGACTCTAACAGATACGCAGTATTTT.

The CDR3 sequence is CASSLIEGGHGGNTIYF. The CDR3 DNA is TGCGCCAGCAGCCTGATAGAGGGGGGGCACGGAGGAAACACCATATATTTT. This chain joins TRBV4-1 and TRBJ1-3; D might be TRBD1 (6 bases). V lost 4 bases, J lost 4 bases, and 20 bases lay in between. Germline V gives CDR1 MGHRA, CDR2 YSYEKL. This CDR3 comprises 17 residues.

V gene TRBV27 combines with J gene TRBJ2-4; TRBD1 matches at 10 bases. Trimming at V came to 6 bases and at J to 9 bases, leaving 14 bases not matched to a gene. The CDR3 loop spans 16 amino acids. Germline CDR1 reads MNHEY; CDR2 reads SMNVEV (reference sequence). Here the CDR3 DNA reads TGTGCCAGCAGCTCGATAGGAGGACAGGGGGGAAGCATTCAGTACTTC. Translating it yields CASSSIGGQGGSIQYF.

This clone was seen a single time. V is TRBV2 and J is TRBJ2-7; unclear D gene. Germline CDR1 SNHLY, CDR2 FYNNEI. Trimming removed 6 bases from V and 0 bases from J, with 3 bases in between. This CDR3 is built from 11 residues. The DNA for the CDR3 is TGTGCCAGCAGGAGCTCCTACGAGCAGTACTTC. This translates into CASRSSYEQYF.

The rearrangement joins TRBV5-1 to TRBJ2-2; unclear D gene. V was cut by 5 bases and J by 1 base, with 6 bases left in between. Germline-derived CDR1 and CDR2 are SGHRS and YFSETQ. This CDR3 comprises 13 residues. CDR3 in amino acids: CASSPGNTGELFF. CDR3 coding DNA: TGCGCCAGCAGTCCCGGGAACACCGGGGAGCTGTTTTTT.

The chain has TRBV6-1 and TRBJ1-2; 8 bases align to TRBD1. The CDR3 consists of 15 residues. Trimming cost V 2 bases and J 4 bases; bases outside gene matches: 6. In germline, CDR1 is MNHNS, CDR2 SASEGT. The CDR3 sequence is CASSEPQQGGYGYTF. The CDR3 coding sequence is TGTGCCAGCAGTGAACCGCAACAGGGGGGCTATGGCTACACCTTC.

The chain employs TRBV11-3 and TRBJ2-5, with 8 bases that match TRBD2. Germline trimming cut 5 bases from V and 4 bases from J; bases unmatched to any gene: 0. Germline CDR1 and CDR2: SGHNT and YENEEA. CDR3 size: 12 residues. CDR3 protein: CASSTSGETQYF. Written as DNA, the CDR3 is TGTGCCAGCAGCACTAGCGGAGAGACCCAGTACTTC.